The 4 T cell receptor beta chains reported below all come from one sample, sequenced in a study of shared clonotypes between healthy human individuals. The method was immunoSEQ multiplex PCR; TCRdb's version includes in-frame clones alone and lacks a portion of them. Here the sample spans under 2,500,000 clones, approximately 95% being singletons. The source material was naive CD4+ T cells sorted from blood. Described subset: CD45RA+ positively selected. The receptors were gathered from a man aged 18-30 years in good health.

This chain links TRBV4-1 with TRBJ1-2; perhaps TRBD1 as D (5 bases). The CDR3 runs 15 residues. The ends were cut back, 3 bases at V and 4 bases at J, with 15 bases in the middle. The germline gives CDR1 MGHRA, CDR2 YSYEKL. CDR3 in DNA: TGCGCCAGCAGCCACAGCGGGCACGGGGGCTATGGCTACACCTTC. It encodes CASSHSGHGGYGYTF.

The J gene is TRBJ1-2, the V gene TRBV18; D is undetermined. CDR3 length: 13 amino acids. V lost 3 bases to trimming and J lost 5 bases, with 10 bases between them. CDR1 and CDR2 from the germline V gene are KGHSH and LQKENI. As DNA, the CDR3 is TGTGCCAGCTCACCGGGGATTGAGTATGGCTACACCTTC. Translating it yields CASSPGIEYGYTF.

V gene TRBV5-8 combines with J gene TRBJ1-5; D possibly corresponds to TRBD1 (5 bases). Germline CDR1 and CDR2: SGHTS and YDEGEE. V was pared by 5 bases and J by 3 bases, with 15 bases between. The CDR3 is made up of 15 amino acids. DNA of the CDR3: TGTGCCAGCAGGCCAGAAGGGGAACCCAATCAGCCCCAGCATTTT. This sequence encodes CASRPEGEPNQPQHF.

The genes are TRBV6-6 and TRBJ2-5; 8 nucleotides align to TRBD1. Germline V lookup: CDR1 MNHNY, CDR2 SVGAGI (reference sequence). The CDR3 extends over 15 amino acids. The V gene end was trimmed by 10 bases and the J gene end by 5 bases; junction bases not matched to a gene: 15. The CDR3 loop is CATSTGQGAWETQYF. The CDR3 bases are TGTGCCACCTCTACCGGGCAGGGGGCGTGGGAGACCCAGTACTTC.